These 17 T cell receptor beta chains share one sample of origin, sequenced in a study of T cell repertoires in cytomegalovirus infection. TCRdb redid the calling of the reads with MiXCR, one entry per CDR3 protein. The data hold hundreds of thousands of distinct CDR3 sequences, with roughly 26% observed a single time. Material: CD8+ T cells from PBMCs. The source of these receptors is a human donor in good health (CMV status not recorded). Some clones in this sample may be carry-over from other donors' samples.

In this sample, this clonotype turned up a few times. A read error may be the cause here, since a much bigger clone is one base away. This rearrangement joins TRBV6-2 or TRBV6-3 to TRBJ1-5, with D perhaps TRBD1 (5 bases). Trimming took off 6 bases at V and 4 bases at J, with 10 bases between the two ends. Germline CDR1 and CDR2: MNHEY and SVGEGT. This CDR3 region has 13 residues. The CDR3 spells CASSAGPNQPQHF. For the CDR3, the DNA is TGTGCCAGCAGCGCGGGACCAAATCAGCCCCAGCATTTT.

The chain couples TRBV20-1 to TRBJ2-7, with a weak D call TRBD2 (6 bases). The CDR3 consists of 13 residues. Trimming pared 1 base from V and 3 bases from J, leaving 10 bases between. Per germline, CDR1 DFQATT and CDR2 SNEGSKA (reference sequence). The CDR3 reads CSARGLGGYEQYV. CDR3 bases: TGCAGTGCTAGAGGGCTCGGGGGCTACGAGCAGTACGTC.

This clonotype was seen a few times. The rearrangement links TRBV7-9 to TRBJ2-7; D possibly corresponds to TRBD1 (6 bases). This CDR3 is built from 17 residues. V gave up 2 bases and J gave up 2 bases, with 19 bases separating them. Germline CDR1 and CDR2: SEHNR and FQNEAQ (reference sequence). This CDR3 is CASSLIPTDSTTYEQYF. The CDR3 nucleotides read TGTGCCAGCAGCTTAATCCCGACGGACAGTACCACCTACGAGCAGTACTTC.

J is TRBJ1-1 and V is TRBV4-3, with D perhaps TRBD1 (6 bases). The CDR3 totals 16 residues. With 1 base removed from V and 7 bases from J, the gap between germline ends came to 19 bases. The germline CDR1 and CDR2 sequences are LGHNA and YSLEER. The CDR3 spells CASSQGTQGRGIEAFF. CDR3 DNA: TGCGCCAGCAGCCAAGGGACACAGGGAAGGGGAATTGAAGCTTTCTTT.

This rearrangement joins TRBV28 to TRBJ2-3; 8 nucleotides match TRBD1. Germline V gene sequence: CDR1 MDHEN, CDR2 SYDVKM. The V gene end was trimmed by 4 bases and the J gene end by 5 bases; junction bases not matched to a gene: 11. The CDR3 has 16 residues. DNA of the CDR3: TGTGCCAGCAGTTCCCCCGACAGGGGCGTGAAAGATACGCAGTATTTT. As protein: CASSSPDRGVKDTQYF.

This clonotype came up many times. The rearrangement links TRBV7-6 to TRBJ2-3, with 11 bases lining up with TRBD2. Germline trimming cut 5 bases from V and 3 bases from J; bases unmatched to any gene: 4. The CDR3 contains 15 residues. CDR1 and CDR2 from the germline V gene are SGHVS and FNYEAQ. CDR3 DNA: TGTGCCAGCAGCCCGACTAGCGGGGAGACAGATACGCAGTATTTT. Translated, it gives CASSPTSGETDTQYF. The whole variable domain, remainder taken from reference TRBV7-6 and TRBJ2-3, is GAGVSQSPRYKVTKRGQDVALRCDPISGHVSLYWYRQALGQGPEFLTYFNYEAQQDKSGLPNDRFSAERPEGSISTLTIQRTEQRDSAMYRCASSPTSGETDTQYFGPGTRLTVL.

Only a few counts were recorded for this clonotype. V gene TRBV6-2 or TRBV6-3 combines with J gene TRBJ2-7, with a weak D call TRBD2 (7 bases). Trimming took off 2 bases at V and 5 bases at J, with 13 bases between the two ends. The CDR3 covers 14 residues. Germline values: CDR1 MNHEY, CDR2 SVGEGT. The CDR3 DNA sequence: TGTGCCAGCAGTTACGGGGGGGCAGGGGACGAGCAGTACGTC. Amino acid sequence: CASSYGGAGDEQYV.

The rearrangement joins TRBV5-5 to TRBJ1-1, with D maybe TRBD1 (6 bases). Trimming removed 5 bases from V and 1 base from J, with 9 bases in between. The CDR3 covers 13 residues. Per the germline V gene, CDR1 is SGHKS and CDR2 is YYEKEE (reference sequence). The chain's CDR3 is CASRGQPNTEAFF. CDR3 in DNA: TGTGCCAGCAGGGGACAACCGAACACTGAAGCTTTCTTT. Supplemented by reference TRBV5-5 and TRBJ1-1, the full variable domain reads DAGVTQSPTHLIKTRGQQVTLRCSPISGHKSVSWYQQVLGQGPQFIFQYYEKEERGRGNFPDRFSARQFPNYSSELNVNALLLGDSALYLCASRGQPNTEAFFGQGTRLTVV.

The table lists this clonotype with a few counts. The chain recombines TRBV27 with TRBJ2-3; D not resolved. Trimming stripped 5 bases from V and 7 bases from J, with 19 bases between. Germline-derived CDR1 and CDR2 are MNHEY and SMNVEV (reference sequence). The CDR3 contains 15 residues. CDR3 loop: CASSPDLQRENTQYF. The CDR3 DNA reads as TGTGCCAGCAGTCCAGACCTACAACGAGAGAATACGCAGTATTTT.

The chain is built from TRBV7-9 and TRBJ2-7, with 10 bases aligning to TRBD1. The junction had 5 bases not matched to a gene; V was cut back by 4 bases and J by 5 bases. CDR1 and CDR2 from the germline V gene are SEHNR and FQNEAQ (reference sequence). The CDR3 extends over 14 amino acids. The CDR3 loop reads CASSSTGGANEQYF. The CDR3 nucleotides are TGTGCCAGCAGCTCGACAGGGGGCGCCAACGAGCAGTACTTC.

This clonotype was observed once. The chain employs TRBV14 and TRBJ2-7; the match to TRBD1 covers 7 bases. The CDR3 is 14 amino acids. Germline-derived CDR1 and CDR2 are SGHDN and FVKESK. Losses at the gene ends were 1 base for V and 1 base for J; bases not matched to a gene: 1. Written as DNA, the CDR3 is TGTGCCAGCAGCCAAGTGGACAGGTCCTACGAGCAGTACTTC. Translating gives CASSQVDRSYEQYF.

The chain combines TRBV29-1 with TRBJ2-2, with 11 bases matching TRBD1. This CDR3 is built from 15 residues. With V trimmed by 5 bases and J by 6 bases, 8 bases remained unmatched. CDR1 and CDR2 (germline): SQVTM, ANQGSEA. The CDR3 here is CSVSGTGGSAGELFF. The CDR3 DNA follows: TGCAGCGTTTCAGGGACAGGGGGGAGCGCCGGGGAGCTGTTTTTT.

The chain recombines TRBV13 with TRBJ2-1; maybe TRBD2 (6 bases). CDR1 is PRHDT, CDR2 FYEKMQ, per germline (reference sequence). Trimming cost V 2 bases and J 8 bases, with 10 bases left between them. This CDR3 has 13 residues. This CDR3 is CASSLWSGDEQFF. The CDR3 nucleotides are TGTGCCAGCAGCTTATGGTCGGGGGATGAGCAGTTCTTC.

There are a few counts of this clonotype. This chain joins TRBV20-1 and TRBJ1-5; no clear D gene. The V end was cut by 2 bases, the J end by 6 bases, with 8 bases between. Germline CDR1 DFQATT, CDR2 SNEGSKA (reference sequence). The CDR3 contains 12 residues. The CDR3 here is CSARTAGQPQHF. CDR3 sequence (DNA): TGCAGTGCTAGAACGGCGGGTCAGCCCCAGCATTTT.

V usage is TRBV4-1 and J usage is TRBJ1-2; a weak D match, TRBD1 (5 bases). The CDR3 is made up of 14 amino acids. V dropped 5 bases and J dropped 2 bases, with 12 bases sitting between them. The germline V gene encodes CDR1 MGHRA and CDR2 YSYEKL. The CDR3 sequence is CASSEVDSNYGYTF. The CDR3 coding sequence is TGCGCCAGCAGCGAAGTAGACAGCAACTATGGCTACACCTTC.

This clonotype was observed a handful of times. The chain links TRBV7-8 to TRBJ1-4; D ambiguous. There are 17 residues in the CDR3. From germline, CDR1 is SGHVS and CDR2 FQNEAQ. The V gene lost 2 bases and the J gene lost 5 bases, with 18 bases spanning the gap. The CDR3 sequence: CASSLTFRGSWNEKLFF. The CDR3 DNA sequence: TGTGCCAGCAGCTTAACTTTTCGCGGCAGCTGGAATGAAAAACTGTTTTTT.

The table lists this clonotype with a few counts. The chain uses TRBV5-4 and TRBJ2-5, with 10 bases identical to TRBD2. V shed 2 bases and J 4 bases; nucleotides not matched to a gene: 5. The CDR3 runs 15 residues. CDR1 and CDR2 from the germline V gene are SGHNT and YYREEE (reference sequence). The DNA of the CDR3 is TGTGCCAGCAGCTTTGGTAGCGGGGGGCCAGAGACCCAGTACTTC. Its translation: CASSFGSGGPETQYF.